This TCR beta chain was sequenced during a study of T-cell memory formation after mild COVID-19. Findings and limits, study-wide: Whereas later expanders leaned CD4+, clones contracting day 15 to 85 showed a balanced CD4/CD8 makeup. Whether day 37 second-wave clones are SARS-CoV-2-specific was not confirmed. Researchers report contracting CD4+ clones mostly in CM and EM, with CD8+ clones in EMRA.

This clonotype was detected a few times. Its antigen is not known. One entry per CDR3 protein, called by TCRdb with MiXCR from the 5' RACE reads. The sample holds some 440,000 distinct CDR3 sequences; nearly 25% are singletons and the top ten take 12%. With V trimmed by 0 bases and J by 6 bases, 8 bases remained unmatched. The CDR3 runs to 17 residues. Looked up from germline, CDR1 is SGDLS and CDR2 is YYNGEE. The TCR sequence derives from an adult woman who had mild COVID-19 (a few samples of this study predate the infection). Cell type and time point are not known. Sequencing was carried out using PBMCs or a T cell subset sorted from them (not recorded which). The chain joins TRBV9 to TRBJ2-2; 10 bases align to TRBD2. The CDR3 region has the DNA TGTGCCAGCAGCGTAGGGGGGCTAGCGGGAGTTGCCGGGGAGCTGTTTTTT. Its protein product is CASSVGGLAGVAGELFF.